This is a list of T cell receptor beta chains from one sample in a study of beta chain features in type 1 diabetes. Method: immunoSEQ multiplex PCR; TCRdb's copy keeps in-frame clones and lacks some. The table shows about 240,000 clones, with around 13% occurring only once. The sample taken for sequencing was naive CD4+ T cells from blood. The receptor source for this set is a man younger than 45 with type 1 diabetes. The CDR3 runs from the conserved cysteine through the conserved F or W. D genes are given only for firm matches. Size is stated for part of the rows, as once, few or many counts, or as a class when the clone is expanded.

d_call	clone_size	j_call	v_call	cdr3_aa	cdr3_nt
TRBD2	NA	TRBJ2-7	TRBV7-2	CASSGGLAGPYEQYF	TGTGCCAGCAGCGGGGGACTAGCGGGACCCTACGAGCAGTACTTC
TRBD2	NA	TRBJ2-1	TRBV5-1	CASSLGLAGGDEQFF	TGCGCCAGCAGCTTGGGCCTAGCGGGGGGAGATGAGCAGTTCTTC
NA	NA	TRBJ1-1	TRBV29-1	CSVEGRVDTEAFF	TGCAGCGTTGAGGGGCGCGTAGACACTGAAGCTTTCTTT
NA	few	TRBJ2-3	TRBV11-2	CASSPLATSTDTQYF	TGTGCCAGCAGCCCGCTAGCGACTAGCACAGATACGCAGTATTTT
NA	NA	TRBJ2-7	TRBV5-6	CASSLGPQAYSYEQYF	TGTGCCAGCAGCTTGGGGCCCCAGGCCTATTCCTACGAGCAGTACTTC
NA	NA	TRBJ1-1	TRBV6-6	CASSYRTDTEAFF	TGTGCCAGCAGTTACCGGACAGACACTGAAGCTTTCTTT
TRBD2	NA	TRBJ2-4	TRBV4-1	CASSHGLAGVLAKNIQYF	TGCGCCAGCAGCCATGGACTAGCGGGGGTCCTAGCCAAAAACATTCAGTACTTC
TRBD1	few	TRBJ2-2	TRBV19	CASTRRTGSTGELFF	TGTGCCAGTACCCGAAGGACAGGGAGTACCGGGGAGCTGTTTTTT
NA	few	TRBJ2-3	TRBV6-5	CASSYSQQDTQYF	TGTGCCAGCAGTTACTCCCAACAAGATACGCAGTATTTT
TRBD2	NA	TRBJ2-5	TRBV11-2	CASRAVTSGSRRQETQYF	TGTGCCAGCAGGGCGGTGACTAGCGGGAGCCGTCGACAAGAGACCCAGTACTTC
NA	NA	TRBJ2-7	TRBV7-6	CASTAGAEQYF	TGTGCCAGCACGGCGGGGGCCGAGCAGTACTTC
NA	NA	TRBJ2-2	TRBV29-1	CSVGNRGGGTGELFF	TGCAGCGTGGGGAACCGGGGTGGAGGCACCGGGGAGCTGTTTTTT
TRBD1	NA	TRBJ2-6	TRBV7-9	CASSSGDRGRGANVLTF	TGTGCCAGCAGCTCGGGGGACAGGGGAAGAGGGGCCAACGTCCTGACTTTC
NA	NA	TRBJ1-5	TRBV5-1	CASSLAQGSQPQHF	TGCGCCAGCAGCTTGGCACAGGGTAGTCAGCCCCAGCATTTT
NA	NA	TRBJ2-5	TRBV7-2	CASSLARLQETQYF	TGTGCCAGCAGCTTAGCGAGGCTACAAGAGACCCAGTACTTC
NA	few	TRBJ1-2	TRBV15	CATSRDRGNYGYTF	TGTGCCACCAGCAGAGACAGGGGAAACTATGGCTACACCTTC
NA	once	TRBJ1-1	TRBV25-1	CASSESGGGHTEAFF	TGTGCCAGCAGTGAATCGGGCGGGGGGCACACTGAAGCTTTCTTT
NA	few	TRBJ1-1	TRBV29-1	CSVKGRHQNTEAFF	TGCAGCGTTAAGGGGCGTCACCAGAACACTGAAGCTTTCTTT
NA	few	TRBJ1-1	TRBV5-1	CASSLRGLNTEAFF	TGCGCCAGCAGCTTGAGGGGTTTGAACACTGAAGCTTTCTTT
TRBD2	few	TRBJ2-7	TRBV18	CASSPGVAGAYEQYF	TGTGCCAGCTCACCAGGGGTAGCGGGGGCCTACGAGCAGTACTTC
NA	NA	TRBJ2-5	TRBV5-1	CASRPGVTWETQYF	TGCGCCAGCAGACCGGGGGTTACATGGGAGACCCAGTACTTC
TRBD1	few	TRBJ1-1	TRBV18	CASSPTGRTEAFF	TGTGCCAGCTCACCGACAGGGCGAACTGAAGCTTTCTTT
NA	few	TRBJ1-2	TRBV6-1	CASSEFGGGGYTF	TGTGCCAGCAGTGAATTCGGGGGAGGTGGCTACACCTTC
NA	NA	TRBJ2-7	TRBV7-9	CASSSQAGSYEQYF	TGTGCCAGCAGCTCCCAGGCAGGCTCCTACGAGCAGTACTTC
NA	NA	TRBJ2-3	TRBV7-2	CASSLSTGWPDTQYF	TGTGCCAGCAGCTTATCAACCGGGTGGCCAGATACGCAGTATTTT
TRBD2	few	TRBJ2-7	TRBV9	CASSAGTSGTHEQYF	TGTGCCAGCAGCGCTGGGACTAGCGGGACCCACGAGCAGTACTTC
NA	NA	TRBJ2-7	TRBV9	CASSVDQNYEQYF	TGTGCCAGCAGCGTAGATCAGAACTACGAGCAGTACTTC
NA	NA	TRBJ2-5	TRBV5-1	CASTPNGAYQETQYF	TGCGCCAGCACCCCGAATGGGGCTTACCAAGAGACCCAGTACTTC
NA	NA	TRBJ1-1	TRBV2	CASSERRENTEAFF	TGTGCCAGCAGTGAACGTCGGGAGAACACTGAAGCTTTCTTT
TRBD1	NA	TRBJ1-5	TRBV6-6	CASNLQGGNQPQHF	TGTGCCAGCAACCTACAGGGGGGCAATCAGCCCCAGCATTTT
NA	NA	TRBJ2-4	TRBV6-1	CASSESLALKDF	TGTGCCAGCAGTGAATCCCTAGCGTTGAAGGACTTC
NA	few	TRBJ2-1	TRBV29-1	CSVEWGGAIDNEQFF	TGCAGCGTTGAATGGGGGGGGGCGATAGACAATGAGCAGTTCTTC
TRBD1	NA	TRBJ1-2	TRBV7-9	CASSLVVGQGNSGYTF	TGTGCCAGCAGCTTAGTAGTGGGACAGGGCAACAGTGGCTACACCTTC
NA	NA	TRBJ2-1	TRBV27	CASSLSGSSYNEQFF	TGTGCCAGCAGTTTATCCGGTAGCTCCTACAATGAGCAGTTCTTC
NA	few	TRBJ1-2	TRBV18	CASSPDRGGYTF	TGTGCCAGCTCACCAGACCGGGGAGGCTACACCTTC
NA	NA	TRBJ2-7	TRBV5-1	CASSLQPTEQYF	TGCGCCAGCAGCTTACAGCCTACCGAGCAGTACTTC
NA	NA	TRBJ1-2	TRBV21-1	CASSKLVRREDGYTF	TGTGCCAGCAGCAAATTGGTTCGGAGGGAAGATGGCTACACCTTC
NA	few	TRBJ1-5	TRBV7-2	CASSFSRVAQPQHF	TGTGCCAGCAGCTTCAGCAGGGTGGCTCAGCCCCAGCATTTT
TRBD1	NA	TRBJ1-1	TRBV6-5	CASSNDRDWNTEAFF	TGTGCCAGCAGTAACGACAGGGACTGGAACACTGAAGCTTTCTTT
NA	few	TRBJ2-5	TRBV5-1	CASSPGDGQETQYF	TGCGCCAGCAGCCCAGGGGACGGCCAAGAGACCCAGTACTTC
TRBD1	few	TRBJ2-3	TRBV6-1	CASSEGQLGTDTQYF	TGTGCCAGCAGTGAGGGACAGCTCGGAACAGATACGCAGTATTTT
TRBD2	few	TRBJ2-5	TRBV11-2	CASSLRRASGGSQETQYF	TGTGCCAGCAGCTTACGCAGGGCTAGCGGGGGGTCTCAAGAGACCCAGTACTTC
TRBD1	NA	TRBJ2-7	TRBV2	CASSATGGGEQYF	TGTGCCAGCAGCGCGACAGGGGGCGGCGAGCAGTACTTC
NA	few	TRBJ2-5	TRBV15	CATSKETALQGTQYF	TGTGCCACCAGTAAGGAGACAGCCTTACAGGGGACCCAGTACTTC
NA	few	TRBJ2-4	TRBV11-2	CASSLSQNIQYF	TGTGCCAGCAGCTTATCCCAGAACATTCAGTACTTC
TRBD2	NA	TRBJ2-5	TRBV6-1	CASGTSGRSQETQYF	TGTGCCAGCGGGACTAGCGGGCGCTCCCAAGAGACCCAGTACTTC
TRBD2	NA	TRBJ2-3	TRBV7-2	CASSLAGTSSRTDTQYF	TGTGCCAGCAGCTTAGCGGGGACTAGCAGCCGCACAGATACGCAGTATTTT
TRBD2	NA	TRBJ2-4	TRBV2	CASRSGGAGNIQYF	TGTGCCAGCAGGAGCGGGGGGGCGGGGAACATTCAGTACTTC
NA	NA	TRBJ2-5	TRBV27	CASSPWPRETQYF	TGTGCCAGCAGCCCCTGGCCACGAGAGACCCAGTACTTC
NA	NA	TRBJ2-5	TRBV2	CASSARRGETQYF	TGTGCCAGCAGTGCCCGGAGGGGAGAGACCCAGTACTTC
TRBD1	NA	TRBJ2-1	TRBV15	CATSRGLPGQGYNEQFF	TGTGCCACCAGCAGAGGACTTCCGGGACAGGGCTACAATGAGCAGTTCTTC
TRBD1	few	TRBJ1-1	TRBV9	CASSARTGGNSEAFF	TGTGCCAGCAGCGCTCGGACAGGGGGCAACTCTGAAGCTTTCTTT
TRBD2	NA	TRBJ2-1	TRBV7-9	CASSLASLAESSYNEQFF	TGTGCCAGCAGCTTAGCGTCACTAGCGGAGAGCTCCTACAATGAGCAGTTCTTC
NA	few	TRBJ2-2	TRBV19	CASSIQGHGYTGELFF	TGTGCCAGTAGTATTCAGGGTCACGGTTACACCGGGGAGCTGTTTTTT